This TCR beta chain is drawn from a study of T-cell memory formation after mild COVID-19. Study-wide background: TCR clusters mostly belonged to single donors.

This clonotype occurred a few times. TCRdb re-derived calls from the 5' RACE reads in MiXCR, one entry per CDR3 protein. The profile shows fewer than 700,000 distinct CDR3 sequences, roughly 20% of them singletons. This CDR3 spans 21 amino acids. V lost 1 base and J lost 7; bases outside the gene matches: 18. Germline V gives CDR1 MNHEY, CDR2 SMNVEV (reference sequence). This chain joins TRBV27 and TRBJ2-1; 14 nucleotides agree with TRBD2. The sequencing input was PBMCs or a T cell subset sorted from them (not recorded which). The source of this sequence is an adult woman who had mild COVID-19 (a few samples of this study predate the infection). Cell type and time point are not known. In nucleotides, the CDR3 is TGTGCCAGCAGTTTATTCGTCGGGGGACTAGCGGGAGAAGAAATTCTTAATGAGCAGTTCTTC. It codes for CASSLFVGGLAGEEILNEQFF.